The 20 T cell receptor beta chains listed next were all sequenced from one sample in a study of T cell changes during pregnancy in multiple sclerosis. Repertoires were generated with immunoSEQ multiplex PCR, while TCRdb's copy carries only in-frame clones and drops some. Among more than 10,000 clones listed, approximately 88% were seen once. Specimen: CD8+ T cells from peripheral blood mononuclear cells, collected in the second trimester of pregnancy. Source of these receptors: a female donor in good health, enrolled as a control in a pregnancy study.

The chain recombines TRBV7-9 with TRBJ2-1; 10 bases agree with TRBD2. After removal of 3 bases from V and 3 bases from J, the junction contained 5 bases not matched to a gene. This CDR3 has 16 residues. Germline CDR1 and CDR2: SEHNR and FQNEAQ (reference sequence). CDR3 DNA sequence: TGTGCCAGCAGCTTTAGGACTAGCGGCCTCTACAATGAGCAGTTCTTC. Translation: CASSFRTSGLYNEQFF.

V usage is TRBV6-5 and J usage is TRBJ2-1, with a tentative D call TRBD1 (5 bases). The CDR3 is 16 amino acids. Germline lookup yields CDR1 MNHEY and CDR2 SVGAGI. The V end was cut by 4 bases, the J end by 0 bases, with 13 bases between. CDR3 residues: CASSWGHWSSYNEQFF. The CDR3 DNA sequence: TGTGCCAGCAGTTGGGGCCACTGGAGCTCCTACAATGAGCAGTTCTTC.

V is TRBV2 and J is TRBJ2-7; TRBD1 matches 8 bases. The CDR3 covers 18 residues. The germline gives CDR1 SNHLY, CDR2 FYNNEI. With 3 bases clipped from V and 3 bases from J, the junction kept 16 bases outside the gene matches. CDR3 region: CASSEPTRDRRTHYEQYF. Here the CDR3 DNA reads TGTGCCAGCAGTGAGCCCACCCGGGACAGGAGAACCCACTACGAGCAGTACTTC.

The chain recombines TRBV2 with TRBJ1-2; D is ambiguous. The CDR3 has 12 amino acids. Germline V gene data show CDR1 as SNHLY and CDR2 as FYNNEI. Trimming left V 8 bases short and J 3 bases short, with 10 bases between. CDR3 in DNA: TGTGCCAGCCACCCAGGCCACTATGGCTACACCTTC. Translating it yields CASHPGHYGYTF.

The chain carries TRBV30 and TRBJ2-7, with D perhaps TRBD2 (5 bases). V was clipped by 6 bases and J by 4 bases, with 10 bases between them. The CDR3 is 11 residues long. CDR1 GTSNPN and CDR2 SVGIG come from the germline V gene (reference sequence). In DNA form, the CDR3 reads TGTGCCTGCCGGGCGGGTTACGAGCAGTACTTC. Translating gives CACRAGYEQYF.

The gene calls are TRBV4-2 and TRBJ1-4; D ambiguous. CDR1 and CDR2 from the germline V gene are LGHNA and YNFKEQ. The V end lost 2 bases, the J end lost 8 bases, and 15 bases lay between the germline ends. The CDR3 is made up of 15 amino acids. The CDR3: CASSQLREHMEKLFF. CDR3 in DNA: TGTGCCAGCAGCCAACTCCGGGAGCACATGGAAAAACTGTTTTTT.

This chain uses TRBV4-3 with TRBJ2-1; 9 nucleotides align to TRBD2. The V segment lost 0 bases and the J segment 4 bases; nucleotides outside the gene matches: 16. Germline V gives CDR1 LGHNA, CDR2 YSLEER. The length of the CDR3 is 20 residues. The CDR3 loop reads CASSQETPLMTSGFYNEQFF. The CDR3 DNA reads TGCGCCAGCAGCCAAGAAACCCCCTTGATGACTAGCGGTTTTTACAATGAGCAGTTCTTC.

V usage is TRBV7-3 and J usage is TRBJ2-7, with TRBD1 as a possible D gene (5 bases). Germline lookup yields CDR1 SGHTA and CDR2 FQGTGA. Trimming took 3 bases from V and 4 from J, leaving 16 bases between them. This CDR3 has 15 residues. The CDR3 bases are TGTGCCAGCAGCTTGGGGCCGTCCGGAAGTTACGAGCAGTACTTC. It translates to CASSLGPSGSYEQYF. Drawing the rest from reference TRBV7-3 and TRBJ2-7, the complete variable domain is GAGVSQTPSNKVTEKGKYVELRCDPISGHTALYWYRQSLGQGPEFLIYFQGTGAADDSGLPNDRFFAVRPEGSVSTLKIQRTERGDSAVYLCASSLGPSGSYEQYFGPGTRLTVT.

The chain links TRBV19 to TRBJ2-7; D might be TRBD1 (6 bases). The V gene lost 3 bases and the J gene lost 6 bases, with 12 bases spanning the gap. The CDR3 runs to 13 residues. Germline V gives CDR1 LNHDA, CDR2 SQIVND (reference sequence). The CDR3 here is CASSMAAGVEQYF. CDR3 sequence (DNA): TGTGCCAGTAGTATGGCCGCAGGGGTCGAGCAGTACTTC.

This clone appeared once. The chain is built from TRBV27 and TRBJ2-1; a weak D match, TRBD2 (7 bases). The CDR3 is 18 residues long. From germline, CDR1 is MNHEY and CDR2 SMNVEV (reference sequence). Between the trimmed V and J ends, which lost 2 bases and 0 bases, there was a span of 17 bases. CDR3 sequence (DNA): TGTGCCAGCAGTTTAAGGGGGGGTGGCATCAGCTCCTACAATGAGCAGTTCTTC. Its protein product is CASSLRGGGISSYNEQFF.

The V call is TRBV7-9, the J call TRBJ2-1; no definite D call. The ends were cut back, 3 bases at V and 1 base at J, with 13 bases in the middle. The CDR3 length is 16 residues. CDR1 SEHNR and CDR2 FQNEAQ come from the germline V gene (reference sequence). CDR3 protein: CASSFTAAESYNEQFF. Written as DNA, the CDR3 is TGTGCCAGCAGCTTCACCGCGGCCGAGTCCTACAATGAGCAGTTCTTC. Full variable domain (outside the CDR3, taken from reference TRBV7-9 and TRBJ2-1): DTGVSQNPRHKITKRGQNVTFRCDPISEHNRLYWYRQTLGQGPEFLTYFQNEAQLEKSRLLSDRFSAERPKGSFSTLEIQRTEQGDSAMYLCASSFTAAESYNEQFFGPGTRLTVL.

The chain employs TRBV5-4 and TRBJ2-3; TRBD2 aligns across 8 bases. With V trimmed by 4 bases and J by 6 bases, 13 bases remained unmatched. CDR1 SGHNT and CDR2 YYREEE come from the germline V gene (reference sequence). The CDR3 extends over 16 amino acids. CDR3 in DNA: TGTGCCAGCAGCCAAGCTTCAGCGGGAGTCCCGGATACGCAGTATTTT. Translation: CASSQASAGVPDTQYF.

This chain links TRBV10-3 with TRBJ1-2; TRBD1 might be the D (5 bases). CDR3 length: 15 amino acids. Trimming cost V 2 bases and J 6 bases, with 16 bases left between them. Germline V gene data show CDR1 as ENHRY and CDR2 as SYGVKD. CDR3 sequence reads: CAISEAPSGPDGYTF. The CDR3 DNA sequence: TGTGCCATCAGTGAGGCGCCATCAGGGCCTGATGGCTACACCTTC.

The rearrangement links TRBV6-1 to TRBJ2-1; no definite D call. Deletions cut 6 bases from V and 7 bases from J, with 7 bases between. CDR3 length: 11 amino acids. Germline CDR1 reads MNHNS; CDR2 reads SASEGT. DNA of the CDR3: TGTGCCAGCAGGGCCCCAAATGAGCAGTTCTTC. This codes for CASRAPNEQFF.

The CDR3 region has the DNA TGCGCCAGCAGCCAAGATTGGGGGACAGGGTGGTACGAGCAGTACTTC. Encoded protein: CASSQDWGTGWYEQYF. The rearrangement uses TRBV4-1 and TRBJ2-7, with 9 bases fitting TRBD1. The CDR3 contains 16 residues. CDR1 and CDR2 from the germline V gene are MGHRA and YSYEKL. V lost 0 bases, J lost 4 bases, and 7 bases stayed unmatched.

The chain links TRBV30 to TRBJ2-1; tentative D call: TRBD2 (5 bases). This CDR3 has 13 amino acids. The V end lost 1 base, the J end lost 5 bases, and 9 bases lay between the germline ends. Germline V gene sequence: CDR1 GTSNPN, CDR2 SVGIG (reference sequence). As DNA, the CDR3 is TGTGCCTGGAGTGAAGCGGAACACAATGAGCAGTTCTTC. It specifies CAWSEAEHNEQFF. The variable domain in full, completed from reference TRBV30 and TRBJ2-1, reads SQTIHQWPATLVQPVGSPLSLECTVEGTSNPNLYWYRQAAGRGLQLLFYSVGIGQISSEVPQNLSASRPQDRQFILSSKKLLLSDSGFYLCAWSEAEHNEQFFGPGTRLTVL.

The V and J genes are TRBV7-9 and TRBJ2-7; 10 bases are a match to TRBD2. The germline V gene encodes CDR1 SEHNR and CDR2 FQNEAQ (reference sequence). J was trimmed by 4 bases and V by 5 bases; bases with no gene match: 5. The CDR3 has 14 amino acids. The CDR3 spells CASSMTSGLYEQYF. The CDR3 nucleotides read TGTGCCAGCAGCATGACTAGCGGGCTGTACGAGCAGTACTTC.

V usage is TRBV5-6 and J usage is TRBJ2-7; tentative D call: TRBD1 (7 bases). The germline V gene encodes CDR1 SGHDT and CDR2 YYEEEE. V lost 3 bases, J lost 1 base, and 14 bases lay in between. This CDR3 has 15 amino acids. DNA for the CDR3: TGTGCCAGCAGCTGGAGGGGGCTCCTATCCTACGAGCAGTACTTC. Translating gives CASSWRGLLSYEQYF.

The rearrangement uses TRBV7-9 and TRBJ1-1; no reliable D call. The CDR3 contains 12 residues. V was shortened by 2 bases and J by 5 bases, with 6 bases between the two germline ends. Germline V gene lookup returns CDR1 SEHNR and CDR2 FQNEAQ (reference sequence). CDR3 nucleotide sequence: TGTGCCAGCAGCTTAAGTAGAACTGAAGCTTTCTTT. It translates to CASSLSRTEAFF.

The rearrangement links TRBV19 to TRBJ2-1; maybe TRBD1 (6 bases). In germline, CDR1 is LNHDA, CDR2 SQIVND (reference sequence). V lost 11 bases and J lost 9, with 20 bases in between. The CDR3 spans 13 residues. The DNA of the CDR3 is TGTGCCGTCGGCAGGGGCCCATCTGCTGAGCAGTTCTTC. Amino acid sequence: CAVGRGPSAEQFF.